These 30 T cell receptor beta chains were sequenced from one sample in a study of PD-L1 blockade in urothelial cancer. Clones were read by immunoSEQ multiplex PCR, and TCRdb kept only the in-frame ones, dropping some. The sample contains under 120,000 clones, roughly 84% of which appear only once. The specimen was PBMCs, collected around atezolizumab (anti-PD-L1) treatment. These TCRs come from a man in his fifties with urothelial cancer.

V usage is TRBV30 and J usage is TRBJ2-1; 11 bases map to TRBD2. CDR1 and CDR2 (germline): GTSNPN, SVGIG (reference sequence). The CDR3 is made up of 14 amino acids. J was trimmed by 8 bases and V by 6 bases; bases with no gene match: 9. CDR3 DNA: TGTGCCTGTAACCCGGGACTAGCGGTACATGAGCAGTTCTTC. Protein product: CACNPGLAVHEQFF. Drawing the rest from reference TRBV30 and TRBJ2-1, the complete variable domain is SQTIHQWPATLVQPVGSPLSLECTVEGTSNPNLYWYRQAAGRGLQLLFYSVGIGQISSEVPQNLSASRPQDRQFILSSKKLLLSDSGFYLCACNPGLAVHEQFFGPGTRLTVL.

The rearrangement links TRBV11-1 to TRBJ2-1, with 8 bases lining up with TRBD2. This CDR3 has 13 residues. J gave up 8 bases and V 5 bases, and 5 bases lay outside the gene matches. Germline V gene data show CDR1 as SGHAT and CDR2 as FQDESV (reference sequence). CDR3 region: CASSLGLDDEQFF. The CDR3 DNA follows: TGTGCCAGCAGCCTGGGACTAGACGATGAGCAGTTCTTC.

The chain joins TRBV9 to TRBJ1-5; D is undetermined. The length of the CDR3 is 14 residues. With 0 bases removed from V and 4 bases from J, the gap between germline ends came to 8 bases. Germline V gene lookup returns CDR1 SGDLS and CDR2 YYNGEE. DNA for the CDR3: TGTGCCAGCAGCGTAGGGGCAGGAAATCAGCCCCAGCATTTT. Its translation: CASSVGAGNQPQHF.

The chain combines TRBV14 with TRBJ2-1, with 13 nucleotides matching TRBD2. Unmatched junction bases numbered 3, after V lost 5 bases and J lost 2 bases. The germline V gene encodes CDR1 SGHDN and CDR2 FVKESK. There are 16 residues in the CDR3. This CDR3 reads CASSVLAGGTYNEQFF. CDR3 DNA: TGTGCCAGCAGCGTACTAGCGGGAGGGACCTACAATGAGCAGTTCTTC.

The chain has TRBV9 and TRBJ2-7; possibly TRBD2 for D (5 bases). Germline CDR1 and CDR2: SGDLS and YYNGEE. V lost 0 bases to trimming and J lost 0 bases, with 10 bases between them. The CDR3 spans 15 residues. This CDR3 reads CASSVGPSSSYEQYF. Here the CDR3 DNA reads TGTGCCAGCAGCGTAGGGCCTAGCAGCTCCTACGAGCAGTACTTC.

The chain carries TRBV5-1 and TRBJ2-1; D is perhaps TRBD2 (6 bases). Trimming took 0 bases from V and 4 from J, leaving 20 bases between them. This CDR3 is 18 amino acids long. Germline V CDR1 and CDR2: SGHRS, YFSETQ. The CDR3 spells CASSLVPPSELQYNEQFF. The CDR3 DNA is TGCGCCAGCAGCTTGGTTCCCCCTAGCGAGCTCCAATACAATGAGCAGTTCTTC.

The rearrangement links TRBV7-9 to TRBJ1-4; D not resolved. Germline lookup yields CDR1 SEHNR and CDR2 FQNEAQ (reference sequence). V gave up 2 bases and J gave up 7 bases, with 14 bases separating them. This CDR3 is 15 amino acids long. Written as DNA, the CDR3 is TGTGCCAGCAGCTTATGGGTTGCGGGTTCTGAAAAACTGTTTTTT. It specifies CASSLWVAGSEKLFF.

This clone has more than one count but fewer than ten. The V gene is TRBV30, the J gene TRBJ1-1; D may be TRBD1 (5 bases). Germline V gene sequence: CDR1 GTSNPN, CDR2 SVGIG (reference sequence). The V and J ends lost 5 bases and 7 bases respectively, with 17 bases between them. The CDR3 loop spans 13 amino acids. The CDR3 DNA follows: TGTGCCTGGGATCCCAGGGTACGTGGTGAAGCTTTCTTT. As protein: CAWDPRVRGEAFF.

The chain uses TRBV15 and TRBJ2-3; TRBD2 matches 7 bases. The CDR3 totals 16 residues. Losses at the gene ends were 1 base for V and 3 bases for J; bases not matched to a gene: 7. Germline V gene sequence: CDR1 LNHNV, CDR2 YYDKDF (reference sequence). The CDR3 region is CATSRGMAGATDTQYF. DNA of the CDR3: TGTGCCACCAGCAGAGGCATGGCGGGAGCTACAGATACGCAGTATTTT.

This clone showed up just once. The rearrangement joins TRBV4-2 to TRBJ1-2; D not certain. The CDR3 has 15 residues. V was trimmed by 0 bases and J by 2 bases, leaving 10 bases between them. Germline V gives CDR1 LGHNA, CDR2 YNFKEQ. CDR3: CASSQDFPSNYGYTF. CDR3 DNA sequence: TGTGCCAGCAGCCAAGATTTCCCGAGCAACTATGGCTACACCTTC.

DNA for the CDR3: TGCGCCAGCAGCCAGATAGCGGGAGGGGAATACGAGCAGTACTTC. This encodes CASSQIAGGEYEQYF. This chain uses TRBV4-1 with TRBJ2-7; 11 bases agree with TRBD2. The CDR3 spans 15 residues. Germline CDR1 MGHRA, CDR2 YSYEKL. Trimming took 3 bases from V and 4 from J; bases not matched to a gene: 5.

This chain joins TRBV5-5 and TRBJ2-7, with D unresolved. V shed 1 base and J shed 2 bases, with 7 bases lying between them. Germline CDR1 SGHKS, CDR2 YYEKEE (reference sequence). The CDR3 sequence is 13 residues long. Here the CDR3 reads CASSLFSTYEQYF. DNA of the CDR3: TGTGCCAGCAGCTTGTTTTCCACCTACGAGCAGTACTTC.

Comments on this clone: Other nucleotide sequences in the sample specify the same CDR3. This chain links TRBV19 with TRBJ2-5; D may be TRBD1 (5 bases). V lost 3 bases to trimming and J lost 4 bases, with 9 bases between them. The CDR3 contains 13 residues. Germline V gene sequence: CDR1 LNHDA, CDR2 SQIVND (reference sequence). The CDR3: CASSISGAETQYF. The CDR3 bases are TGTGCCAGTAGTATTTCTGGGGCAGAGACCCAGTACTTC.

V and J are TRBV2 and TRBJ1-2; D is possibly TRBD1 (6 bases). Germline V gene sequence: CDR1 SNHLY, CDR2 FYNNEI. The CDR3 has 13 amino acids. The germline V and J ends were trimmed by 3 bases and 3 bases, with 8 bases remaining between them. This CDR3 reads CASSDRGHYGYTF. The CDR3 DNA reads TGTGCCAGCAGTGACAGGGGTCACTATGGCTACACCTTC.

Here the CDR3 reads CASSRPTSSSYNEQFF. As DNA, the CDR3 is TGTGCCAGCAGCCGACCGACTTCGAGCTCCTACAATGAGCAGTTCTTC. The chain has TRBV4-2 and TRBJ2-1; D unresolved. CDR1 LGHNA and CDR2 YNFKEQ come from the germline V gene. V gave up 4 bases and J gave up 0 bases, with 13 bases separating them. CDR3 length equals 16 residues.

The CDR3 nucleotides are TGTGCCAGCTCACCGGAGGTACTTGGTACGCAGTATTTT. Translated: CASSPEVLGTQYF. The gene calls are TRBV18 and TRBJ2-3; perhaps TRBD2 as D (5 bases). V shed 3 bases and J shed 8 bases, with 12 bases lying between them. The CDR3 length is 13 residues. Per germline, CDR1 KGHSH and CDR2 LQKENI.

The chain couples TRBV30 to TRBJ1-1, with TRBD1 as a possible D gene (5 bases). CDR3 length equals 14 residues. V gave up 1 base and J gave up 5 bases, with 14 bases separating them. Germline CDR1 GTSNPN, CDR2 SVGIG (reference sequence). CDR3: CAWSAGLLGTEAFF. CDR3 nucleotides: TGTGCCTGGAGTGCGGGACTCCTGGGGACTGAAGCTTTCTTT.

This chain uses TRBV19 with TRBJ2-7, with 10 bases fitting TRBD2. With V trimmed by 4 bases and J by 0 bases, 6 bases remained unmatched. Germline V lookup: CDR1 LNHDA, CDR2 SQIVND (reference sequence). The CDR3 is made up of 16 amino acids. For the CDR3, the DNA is TGTGCCAGTAGTAGAGCGGGACTAGCGACCTCCTACGAGCAGTACTTC. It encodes CASSRAGLATSYEQYF.

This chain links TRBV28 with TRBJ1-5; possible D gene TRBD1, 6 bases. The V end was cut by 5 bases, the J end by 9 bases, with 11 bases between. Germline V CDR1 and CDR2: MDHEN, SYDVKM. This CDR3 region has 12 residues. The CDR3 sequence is CASSLRQAPQHF. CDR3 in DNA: TGTGCCAGCAGTCTCCGACAGGCGCCCCAGCATTTT. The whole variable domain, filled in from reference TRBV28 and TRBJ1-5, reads DVKVTQSSRYLVKRTGEKVFLECVQDMDHENMFWYRQDPGLGLRLIYFSYDVKMKEKGDIPEGYSVSREKKERFSLILESASTNQTSMYLCASSLRQAPQHFGDGTRLSIL.

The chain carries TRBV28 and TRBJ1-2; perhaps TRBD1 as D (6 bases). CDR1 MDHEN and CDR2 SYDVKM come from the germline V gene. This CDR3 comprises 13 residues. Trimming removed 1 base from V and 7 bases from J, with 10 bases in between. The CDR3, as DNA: TGTGCCAGCAGTTTATTGGCGGGGGCTGGCTACACCTTC. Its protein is CASSLLAGAGYTF.

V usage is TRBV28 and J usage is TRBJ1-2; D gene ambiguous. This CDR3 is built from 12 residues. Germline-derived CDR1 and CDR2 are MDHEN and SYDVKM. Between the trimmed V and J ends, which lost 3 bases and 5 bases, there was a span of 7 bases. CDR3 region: CASSLVAYGYTF. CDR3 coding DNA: TGTGCCAGCAGTTTGGTAGCGTATGGCTACACCTTC.

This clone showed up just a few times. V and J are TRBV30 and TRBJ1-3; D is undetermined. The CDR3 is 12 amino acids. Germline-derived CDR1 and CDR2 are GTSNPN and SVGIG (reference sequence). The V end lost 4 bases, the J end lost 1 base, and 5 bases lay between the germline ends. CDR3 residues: CAWKRSGNTIYF. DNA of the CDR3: TGTGCCTGGAAGAGGTCTGGAAACACCATATATTTT.

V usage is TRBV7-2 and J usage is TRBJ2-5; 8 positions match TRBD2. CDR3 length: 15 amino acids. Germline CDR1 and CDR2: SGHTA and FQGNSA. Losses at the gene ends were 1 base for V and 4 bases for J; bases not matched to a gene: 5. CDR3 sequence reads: CASSLGLLAGETQYF. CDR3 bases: TGTGCCAGCAGCTTAGGACTGCTAGCGGGAGAGACCCAGTACTTC.

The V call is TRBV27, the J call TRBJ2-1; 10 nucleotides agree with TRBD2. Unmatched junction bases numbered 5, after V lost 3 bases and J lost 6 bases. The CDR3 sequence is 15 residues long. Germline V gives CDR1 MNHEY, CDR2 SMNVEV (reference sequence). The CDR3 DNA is TGTGCCAGCAGTTTTGGTAGCGGGGGGCTCAATGAGCAGTTCTTC. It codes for CASSFGSGGLNEQFF.

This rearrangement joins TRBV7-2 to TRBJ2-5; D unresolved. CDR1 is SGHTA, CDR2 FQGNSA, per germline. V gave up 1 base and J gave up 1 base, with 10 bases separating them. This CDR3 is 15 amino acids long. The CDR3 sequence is CASSLDFTVQETQYF. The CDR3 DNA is TGTGCCAGCAGCTTAGACTTTACAGTCCAAGAGACCCAGTACTTC.

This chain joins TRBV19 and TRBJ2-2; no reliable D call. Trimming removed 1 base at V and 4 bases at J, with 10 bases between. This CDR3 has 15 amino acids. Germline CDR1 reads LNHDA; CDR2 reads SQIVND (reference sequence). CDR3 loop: CASSIGSQATGELFF. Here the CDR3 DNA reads TGTGCCAGTAGTATAGGAAGCCAGGCCACCGGGGAGCTGTTTTTT.

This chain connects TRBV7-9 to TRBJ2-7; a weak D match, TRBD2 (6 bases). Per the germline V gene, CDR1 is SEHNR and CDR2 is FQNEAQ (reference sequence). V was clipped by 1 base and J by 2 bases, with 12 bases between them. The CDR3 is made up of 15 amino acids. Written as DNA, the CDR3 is TGTGCCAGCAGCTTAGGCTTCGGAGGGACCTACGAGCAGTACTTC. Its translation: CASSLGFGGTYEQYF.

The CDR3 bases are TGTGCCAGCAGTAGCGGGGGGACAGCGACCTACGAGCAGTACTTC. This codes for CASSSGGTATYEQYF. The rearrangement uses TRBV28 and TRBJ2-7, with 9 bases matching TRBD2. Germline V gene data show CDR1 as MDHEN and CDR2 as SYDVKM. The V segment lost 5 bases and the J segment 2 bases; nucleotides outside the gene matches: 7. The CDR3 has 15 amino acids.

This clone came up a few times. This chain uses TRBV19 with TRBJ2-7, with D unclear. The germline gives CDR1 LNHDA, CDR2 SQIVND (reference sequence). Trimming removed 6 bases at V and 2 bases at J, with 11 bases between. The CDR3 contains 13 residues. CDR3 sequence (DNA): TGTGCCAGTAGCTCAGTTCTTACCTACGAGCAGTACTTC. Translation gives CASSSVLTYEQYF.

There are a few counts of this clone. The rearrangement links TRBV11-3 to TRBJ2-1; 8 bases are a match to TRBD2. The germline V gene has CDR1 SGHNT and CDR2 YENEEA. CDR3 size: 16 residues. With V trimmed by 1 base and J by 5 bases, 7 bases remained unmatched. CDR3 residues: CASSLGGGRRNNEQFF. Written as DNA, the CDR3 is TGTGCCAGCAGCTTAGGCGGCGGGAGGAGGAACAATGAGCAGTTCTTC.